The rows below give T cell receptor beta chains drawn from one sample of a study of blood T cell repertoires in COVID-19. Sequencing used immunoSEQ multiplex PCR; TCRdb keeps in-frame clones, though not all of them. The table includes roughly 50,000 clones, about 84% detected once. The sample taken for sequencing was peripheral blood. These receptors all stem from a woman aged 55-69 years with acute or convalescent COVID-19. CDR3s include the opening cysteine and the closing phenylalanine or tryptophan. Each record gives: CDR3 protein, CDR3 DNA, clone size, V gene, D gene, J gene. D genes are given only for firm matches. The listing skips clone size in some rows; elsewhere it reads once, few, many or a size class.

CASSSGQGKGYEQYF	TGCGCCAGCAGCTCCGGACAGGGTAAGGGTTACGAGCAGTACTTC	-	TRBV5-1	TRBD1	TRBJ2-7
CASSDEPGEQYF	TGTGCCAGCAGCGATGAGCCTGGTGAGCAGTACTTC	-	TRBV9	-	TRBJ2-7
CASRLLDRGNEQFF	TGTGCCAGCAGGTTATTGGACCGGGGGAATGAGCAGTTCTTC	-	TRBV6-5	-	TRBJ2-1
CASSPRAGLSSHNEQFF	TGTGCCAGCAGCCCCAGGGCTGGGTTGTCGTCTCACAATGAGCAGTTCTTC	-	TRBV11-3	-	TRBJ2-1
CASSESSYEQYF	TGTGCCAGCTCAGAATCCTCCTACGAGCAGTACTTC	-	TRBV2	-	TRBJ2-7
CASIRGTEAFF	TGTGCCAGTATAAGAGGGACTGAAGCTTTCTTT	once	TRBV19	-	TRBJ1-1
CASSQDSPDRGHVADTQYF	TGCGCCAGCAGCCAAGATTCCCCGGACAGGGGGCATGTGGCAGATACGCAGTATTTT	once	TRBV4-3	TRBD1	TRBJ2-3
CASSLGGDPNTEAFF	TGTGCCAGCAGCTTGGGGGGTGATCCGAACACTGAAGCTTTCTTT	-	TRBV7-9	-	TRBJ1-1
CASAGQGIAASQPQHF	TGTGCCAGCGCCGGACAGGGGATCGCTGCGAGTCAGCCCCAGCATTTT	-	TRBV2	TRBD1	TRBJ1-5
CAMQGGANVLTF	TGCGCCATGCAGGGGGGGGCCAACGTCCTGACTTTC	-	TRBV10-1	-	TRBJ2-6
CASSPRTGGNQPQHF	TGTGCCAGCAGTCCCAGGACAGGGGGGAATCAGCCCCAGCATTTT	-	TRBV28	TRBD1	TRBJ1-5
CASSLGFDTEAFF	TGTGCCAGCTCACTCGGGTTTGACACTGAAGCTTTCTTT	-	TRBV18	-	TRBJ1-1
CASIRRGSVLNTEAFF	TGTGCCAGCATCAGGAGGGGCTCGGTCCTTAACACTGAAGCTTTCTTT	-	TRBV5-8	-	TRBJ1-1
CASTPASGRGSSYNEQFF	TGTGCCAGCACCCCCGCTAGCGGGAGGGGGAGCTCCTACAATGAGCAGTTCTTC	-	TRBV2	TRBD2	TRBJ2-1
CASSPSGLADTDTQYF	TGTGCCAGCAGCCCCTCGGGACTAGCGGACACAGATACGCAGTATTTT	-	TRBV7-2	TRBD2	TRBJ2-3
CASNEGDSYNEQFF	TGTGCCAGTAATGAGGGGGACTCCTACAATGAGCAGTTCTTC	-	TRBV19	-	TRBJ2-1
CASSSTDRGFKTQYF	TGTGCCAGCAGCTCTACGGACAGGGGGTTTAAGACCCAGTACTTC	-	TRBV6-1	TRBD1	TRBJ2-5
CASSNPRGAPTGELFF	TGTGCCAGCTCCAACCCTCGGGGAGCTCCAACCGGGGAGCTGTTTTTT	-	TRBV11-3	-	TRBJ2-2
CASSYSLAGGQETQYF	TGTGCCAGCAGTTACTCGCTAGCGGGGGGGCAGGAGACCCAGTACTTC	once	TRBV6-5	TRBD2	TRBJ2-5
CASSLSSNTGELFF	TGTGCCAGCAGCTTAAGCTCCAACACCGGGGAGCTGTTTTTT	-	TRBV7-2	-	TRBJ2-2
CASKGPRGSYNEQFF	TGTGCCAGCAAAGGACCCAGGGGCTCCTACAATGAGCAGTTCTTC	-	TRBV7-8	-	TRBJ2-1
CASRLEGRMAYEQYF	TGTGCCAGCAGACTGGAGGGACGGATGGCCTACGAGCAGTACTTC	-	TRBV6-5	-	TRBJ2-7
CASSLLYTEAFF	TGTGCCAGCAGTCTCTTATACACTGAAGCTTTCTTT	-	TRBV6-2/TRBV6-3	-	TRBJ1-1
CATSNRFRDEQYF	TGTGCCACCAGTAATCGGTTCAGGGATGAGCAGTACTTC	-	TRBV24-1	-	TRBJ2-7
CASNFLTGGSYEQYF	TGTGCCAGCAACTTCTTGACCGGCGGATCCTACGAGCAGTACTTC	-	TRBV6-5	-	TRBJ2-7
CAISVGVVPGQNHYNEQFF	TGTGCCATCAGTGTCGGGGTAGTTCCAGGACAGAACCACTACAATGAGCAGTTCTTC	-	TRBV10-3	-	TRBJ2-1
CASSPTGQGEVSPLHF	TGTGCCAGCAGCCCAACGGGACAGGGGGAGGTTTCACCCCTCCACTTT	-	TRBV7-2	TRBD1	TRBJ1-6
CASSFPGLPDTQYF	TGCGCCAGCAGCTTCCCGGGACTCCCAGATACGCAGTATTTT	-	TRBV5-1	-	TRBJ2-3
CASSFLGGADTQYF	TGTGCCAGCAGCTTTTTAGGGGGCGCAGATACGCAGTATTTT	-	TRBV11-3	TRBD1	TRBJ2-3
CASSAGGGGANPKNIQYF	TGTGCCAGCAGCGCGGGTGGAGGGGGCGCAAACCCCAAAAACATTCAGTACTTC	-	TRBV9	-	TRBJ2-4
CASLRTGLSYGYTF	TGTGCCAGTCTCCGGACAGGACTTTCCTATGGCTACACCTTC	once	TRBV19	TRBD1	TRBJ1-2
CASSGTGALYGYTF	TGTGCCAGCAGCGGGACAGGGGCTCTCTATGGCTACACCTTC	-	TRBV3-1/TRBV3-2	TRBD1	TRBJ1-2
CASSLNPGGEQYF	TGTGCCAGCAGCCTGAACCCGGGAGGGGAGCAGTACTTC	-	TRBV7-8	TRBD2	TRBJ2-7
CAWSRDSGSGNTIYF	TGTGCCTGGTCCCGGGACAGCGGCTCTGGAAACACCATATATTTT	few	TRBV30	TRBD1	TRBJ1-3
CASSNRLSGSSYNEQFF	TGTGCCAGCAGCAATCGGCTTAGCGGGAGCTCCTACAATGAGCAGTTCTTC	-	TRBV21-1	-	TRBJ2-1
CASGGEQYF	TGTGCCAGCGGAGGCGAGCAGTACTTC	-	TRBV2	-	TRBJ2-7
CASSVGRAADTQYF	TGTGCCAGCAGCGTAGGCCGAGCAGCGGATACGCAGTATTTT	-	TRBV9	-	TRBJ2-3
CASSGLQGLGEQFF	TGTGCCAGCAGCGGCCTACAGGGGTTGGGTGAGCAGTTCTTC	-	TRBV9	TRBD1	TRBJ2-1
CASGRATEAFF	TGTGCTAGTGGGAGGGCCACTGAAGCTTTCTTT	-	TRBV12-5	-	TRBJ1-1
CASSPGRLATHTGELFF	TGTGCCAGCAGCCCAGGCCGACTAGCGACCCACACCGGGGAGCTGTTTTTT	few	TRBV27	TRBD2	TRBJ2-2
CASSFGTRGSSSYEQYF	TGTGCCAGCAGTTTCGGTACCCGGGGTAGCAGCTCCTACGAGCAGTACTTC	-	TRBV27	-	TRBJ2-7
CASSPGTSGEKETQYF	TGTGCCAGCAGCCCTGGGACTAGCGGGGAAAAAGAGACCCAGTACTTC	-	TRBV11-3	TRBD2	TRBJ2-5
CASSPRNNGELFF	TGTGCCAGCAGCCCTAGGAACAACGGGGAGCTGTTTTTT	-	TRBV7-6	-	TRBJ2-2